The 22 T cell receptor beta chains in this list originate from one sample, sequenced in a study of regulatory T cells in long-lasting Graves disease. TCR beta libraries were built with iRepertoire HTBI primers and Arm-PCR of CDR3 regions. Each CDR3 protein gets one entry after TCRdb re-called the multiplex PCR reads with MiXCR. Among a few hundred thousand distinct CDR3 sequences listed, approximately 23% were seen once. The time point: persistent/refractory GD, antithyroid drugs over 5 years with positive TRAb. PBMCs were the source of the RNA used for TCR sequencing. Sequencing was performed on peripheral blood mononuclear cells (PBMCs), taken when the disease was refractory, from a patient treated with antithyroid drugs. These receptors were collected from a woman aged 40-49 years with Graves disease.

The chain has TRBV5-8 and TRBJ2-2, with D possibly TRBD1 on 6 matching bases. This CDR3 has 13 residues. V was trimmed by 9 bases and J by 5 bases, leaving 14 bases between them. Germline V gives CDR1 SGHTS, CDR2 YDEGEE. The CDR3 nucleotides read TGTGCCATGCAGGGGATTTGGACCGGGGAGCTGTTTTTT. Translating it yields CAMQGIWTGELFF.

This clonotype occurred many times. The chain has TRBV11-2 and TRBJ2-7; D remains unclear. The CDR3 totals 11 residues. V was shortened by 2 bases and J by 6 bases, with 5 bases between the two germline ends. In germline, CDR1 is SGHAT, CDR2 FQNNGV. Written as DNA, the CDR3 is TGTGCCAGCAGCTTAAGTATCGAGCAGTACTTC. It codes for CASSLSIEQYF.

At least ten counts were recorded for this clonotype. The chain joins TRBV5-1 to TRBJ1-1; D is perhaps TRBD1 (6 bases). Germline lookup yields CDR1 SGHRS and CDR2 YFSETQ. V was clipped by 0 bases and J by 2 bases, with 14 bases between them. This CDR3 spans 16 amino acids. As DNA, the CDR3 is TGCGCCAGCAGCTTGGCCAGGGGAGGGGAAAACACTGAAGCTTTCTTT. Protein product: CASSLARGGENTEAFF. Filled out from reference TRBV5-1 and TRBJ1-1, the complete variable domain reads KAGVTQTPRYLIKTRGQQVTLSCSPISGHRSVSWYQQTPGQGLQFLFEYFSETQRNKGNFPGRFSGRQFSNSRSEMNVSTLELGDSALYLCASSLARGGENTEAFFGQGTRLTVV.

This clonotype was detected only once. The conserved final phenylalanine or tryptophan is absent from the CDR3, which likely points to a read error. The rearrangement uses TRBV27 and TRBJ2-7, with D unresolved. Germline-derived CDR1 and CDR2 are MNHEY and SMNVEV (reference sequence). The CDR3 spans 14 residues. V lost 5 bases and J 3 bases, leaving 14 bases between the germline ends. The CDR3, as DNA: TGTGCCAGCAGTCACGGATTAGCCCACTACGAGCAGTACCTC. It is translated as CASSHGLAHYEQYL.

In its sample, this clonotype was seen many times. In nucleotides, the CDR3 is TGTGCCAGCAGAGACAGGGGGCAGAACACTGAAGCTTTCTTT. Its protein is CASRDRGQNTEAFF. This chain links TRBV28 with TRBJ1-1, with 10 bases lining up with TRBD1. CDR1 MDHEN and CDR2 SYDVKM come from the germline V gene. The CDR3 length is 14 residues. The V segment lost 6 bases and the J segment 1 base; nucleotides outside the gene matches: 2.

As regards this clonotype: The junction departs from germline at one end; a sequencing error may be responsible. The V gene is TRBV29-1, the J gene TRBJ2-5; D assignment may be TRBD1 or TRBD2 (7 bases each). Germline V gene data show CDR1 as SQVTM and CDR2 as ANQGSEA. The CDR3 runs 14 residues. CDR3 loop: CSVEDQQGRETRYF. The CDR3 DNA reads as TGCAGCGTTGAAGATCAACAGGGGCGGGAGACCCGGTACTTC.

This clonotype was detected only once. This chain connects TRBV30 to TRBJ2-5, with 12 bases that match TRBD2. This CDR3 contains 15 residues. CDR1 GTSNPN and CDR2 SVGIG come from the germline V gene (reference sequence). With 0 bases clipped from V and 5 bases from J, the junction kept 4 bases outside the gene matches. The CDR3 nucleotides read TGTGCCTGGAGTGTAGGACTAGCGGGATTGGAGACCCAGTACTTC. It is translated as CAWSVGLAGLETQYF.

The chain uses TRBV12-3 or TRBV12-4 and TRBJ2-1, with D possibly being TRBD2 (6 bases). CDR3 length: 17 amino acids. Trimming took off 6 bases at V and 3 bases at J, with 21 bases between the two ends. DNA of the CDR3: TGTGCCAGCAGCGCCCCCCTCGGGGAGGCGAACTACAATGAGCAGTTCTTC. Residues: CASSAPLGEANYNEQFF.

This clonotype turned up a few times. This chain connects TRBV29-1 to TRBJ2-2, with D hard to call. This CDR3 has 14 residues. The ends were cut back, 5 bases at V and 0 bases at J, with 10 bases in the middle. The V gene's germline CDR1 is SQVTM and CDR2 ANQGSEA. Here the CDR3 reads CSVLPQSNTGELFF. CDR3 DNA: TGCAGCGTTCTACCCCAATCGAACACCGGGGAGCTGTTTTTT.

This chain joins TRBV20-1 and TRBJ2-2; D is unclear. The V end lost 2 bases, the J end lost 7 bases, and 8 bases lay between the germline ends. The CDR3 has 12 residues. Per germline, CDR1 DFQATT and CDR2 SNEGSKA (reference sequence). CDR3 bases: TGCAGTGCTAGATATCCGAGCGGGGAGCTGTTTTTT. Encoded protein: CSARYPSGELFF.

This chain uses TRBV19 with TRBJ1-1; D call uncertain. The length of the CDR3 is 15 residues. V lost 9 bases and J 1 base, leaving 18 bases between the germline ends. Germline values: CDR1 LNHDA, CDR2 SQIVND (reference sequence). The CDR3 DNA reads TGTGCCAGCCGAAATAAGAATAGGAGGAACACTGAAGCTTTCTTT. Its protein is CASRNKNRRNTEAFF.

The chain couples TRBV10-1 to TRBJ2-5; D is possibly TRBD2 (5 bases). The J call may be wrong; the DNA end is better matched by TRBJ2-1. From germline, CDR1 is WNHNN and CDR2 SYGVQD (reference sequence). The CDR3 is 15 residues long. The CDR3, as DNA: TGCGCCAGCAGTGAGCGGGTAGCGCGGAGTAATGAGCAGTTCTTC. Protein: CASSERVARSNEQFF.

Many counts were recorded for this clonotype. The chain has TRBV3-1 and TRBJ1-1; TRBD1 matches 7 bases. V shed 0 bases, J shed 4 bases, and the junction held 2 bases outside the gene matches. This CDR3 has 14 amino acids. CDR1 is LGHDT, CDR2 YNNKEL, per germline (reference sequence). CDR3 bases: TGTGCCAGCAGCCAAGAGGACAGGACCACTGAAGCTTTCTTT. Its translation is CASSQEDRTTEAFF.

The chain employs TRBV7-9 and TRBJ1-4; the D gene is possibly TRBD1 (6 bases). CDR3 length: 15 amino acids. CDR1 is SEHNR and CDR2 is FQNEAQ in the germline V gene (reference sequence). The ends were cut back, 1 base at V and 6 bases at J, with 12 bases in the middle. The CDR3 here is CASSLGQGPYEKLFF. The CDR3 nucleotides are TGTGCCAGCAGCTTAGGGCAGGGGCCTTATGAAAAACTGTTTTTT.

This clonotype has a handful of counts. The gene calls are TRBV29-1 and TRBJ2-2; D is unresolved. Trimming took 5 bases from V and 7 from J, leaving 20 bases between them. This CDR3 region has 15 residues. Germline CDR1 reads SQVTM; CDR2 reads ANQGSEA. The CDR3 DNA sequence: TGCAGCGTTCTAGTCGCGGACGGCGTGGGCGGGGAGCTGTTTTTT. This encodes CSVLVADGVGGELFF.

V usage is TRBV5-4 and J usage is TRBJ2-5; no clear D gene. The V gene lost 3 bases and the J gene lost 2 bases, with 11 bases spanning the gap. The CDR3 runs 14 residues. Germline V gene sequence: CDR1 SGHNT, CDR2 YYREEE (reference sequence). CDR3 sequence: CASSSTQNQETQYF. The CDR3 DNA reads as TGTGCCAGCAGCTCAACCCAAAATCAAGAGACCCAGTACTTC.

The rearrangement joins TRBV3-1 to TRBJ2-7; TRBD1 matches at 7 bases. Trimming removed 1 base from V and 5 bases from J; junction bases left unmatched: 2. Germline V gene data show CDR1 as LGHDT and CDR2 as YNNKEL (reference sequence). The CDR3 has 13 residues. For the CDR3, the DNA is TGTGCCAGCAGCCAAGCAGGACAGGACGAGCAGTACTTC. It is translated as CASSQAGQDEQYF.

This clonotype was counted once. The genes are TRBV7-3 and TRBJ2-6; D ambiguous. CDR3 length: 16 residues. Germline V lookup: CDR1 SGHTA, CDR2 FQGTGA. The V gene lost 2 bases and the J gene lost 0 bases, with 8 bases spanning the gap. CDR3 DNA: TGTGCCAGCAGCTTAGACAATTACTCTGGGGCCAACGTCCTGACTTTC. Its protein product is CASSLDNYSGANVLTF.

The chain combines TRBV5-4 with TRBJ2-7, with TRBD2 as a possible D gene (5 bases). CDR1 is SGHNT and CDR2 is YYREEE in the germline V gene (reference sequence). The CDR3 is 13 residues long. V lost 2 bases, J lost 3 bases, and 9 bases lay in between. Here the CDR3 reads CASSFKGSYEQYF. CDR3 nucleotide sequence: TGTGCCAGCAGCTTTAAAGGGAGCTACGAGCAGTACTTC.

This clonotype was observed a few times. This chain links TRBV10-3 with TRBJ2-2; D unresolved. Trimming removed 3 bases at V and 2 bases at J, with 10 bases between. Per germline, CDR1 ENHRY and CDR2 SYGVKD. The CDR3 extends over 15 amino acids. The CDR3 is CAISESPKNTGELFF. The CDR3 region has the DNA TGTGCCATCAGTGAATCACCAAAAAACACCGGGGAGCTGTTTTTT.

The chain has TRBV13 and TRBJ2-1; no clear D. With 0 bases removed from V and 6 bases from J, the gap between germline ends came to 9 bases. CDR1 and CDR2 from the germline V gene are PRHDT and FYEKMQ (reference sequence). The CDR3 contains 14 residues. The CDR3 spells CASSLGSPSNEQFF. In nucleotides, the CDR3 is TGTGCCAGCAGCTTAGGATCCCCCTCCAATGAGCAGTTCTTC.

The chain employs TRBV2 and TRBJ1-3, with D maybe TRBD1 (6 bases). CDR1 SNHLY and CDR2 FYNNEI come from the germline V gene. This CDR3 is 14 amino acids long. The V end lost 4 bases, the J end lost 4 bases, and 11 bases lay between the germline ends. CDR3 loop: CASSVGGYGNTIYF. CDR3 in DNA: TGTGCCAGCAGTGTAGGGGGTTACGGAAACACCATATATTTT.